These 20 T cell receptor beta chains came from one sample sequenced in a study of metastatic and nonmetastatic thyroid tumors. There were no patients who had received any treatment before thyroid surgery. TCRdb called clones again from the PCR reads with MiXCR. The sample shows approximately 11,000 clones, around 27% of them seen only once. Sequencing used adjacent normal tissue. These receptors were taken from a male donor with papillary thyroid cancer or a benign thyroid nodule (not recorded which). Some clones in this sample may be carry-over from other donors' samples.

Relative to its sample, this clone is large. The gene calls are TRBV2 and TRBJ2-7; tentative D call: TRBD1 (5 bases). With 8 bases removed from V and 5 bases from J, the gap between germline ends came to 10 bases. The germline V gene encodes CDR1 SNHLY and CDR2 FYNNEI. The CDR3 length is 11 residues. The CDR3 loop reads CASHWGHEQYF. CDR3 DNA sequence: TGTGCCAGCCATTGGGGCCACGAGCAGTACTTC.

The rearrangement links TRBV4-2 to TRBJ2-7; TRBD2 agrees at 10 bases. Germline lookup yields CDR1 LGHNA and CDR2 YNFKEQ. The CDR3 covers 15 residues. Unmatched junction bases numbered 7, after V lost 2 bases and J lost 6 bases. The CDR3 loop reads CASSQIAGGLSEQYF. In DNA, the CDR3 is TGTGCCAGCAGCCAAATAGCGGGGGGATTATCCGAGCAGTACTTC.

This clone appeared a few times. CDR3 residues: CASSEARASEKLFF. The CDR3 DNA reads TGTGCCAGCAGTGAAGCCAGGGCGAGTGAAAAACTGTTTTTT. The rearrangement uses TRBV2 and TRBJ1-4, with D maybe TRBD1 (5 bases). The V end lost 0 bases, the J end lost 7 bases, and 9 bases lay between the germline ends. The CDR3 is 14 residues long. The V gene's germline CDR1 is SNHLY and CDR2 FYNNEI.

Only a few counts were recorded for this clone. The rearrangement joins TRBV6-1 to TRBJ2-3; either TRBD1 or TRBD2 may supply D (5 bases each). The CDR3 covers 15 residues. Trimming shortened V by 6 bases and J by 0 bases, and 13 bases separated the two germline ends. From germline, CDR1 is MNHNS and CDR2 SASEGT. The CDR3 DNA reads TGTGCCAGCAGGGGCCGGGACCGGAGCACAGATACGCAGTATTTT. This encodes CASRGRDRSTDTQYF.

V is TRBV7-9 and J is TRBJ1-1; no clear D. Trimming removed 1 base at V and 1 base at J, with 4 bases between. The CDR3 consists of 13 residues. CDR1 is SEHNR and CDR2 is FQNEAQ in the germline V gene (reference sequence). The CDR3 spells CASSLGSNTEAFF. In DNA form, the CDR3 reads TGTGCCAGCAGCTTAGGTTCGAACACTGAAGCTTTCTTT. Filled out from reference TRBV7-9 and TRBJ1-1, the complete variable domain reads DTGVSQNPRHKITKRGQNVTFRCDPISEHNRLYWYRQTLGQGPEFLTYFQNEAQLEKSRLLSDRFSAERPKGSFSTLEIQRTEQGDSAMYLCASSLGSNTEAFFGQGTRLTVV.

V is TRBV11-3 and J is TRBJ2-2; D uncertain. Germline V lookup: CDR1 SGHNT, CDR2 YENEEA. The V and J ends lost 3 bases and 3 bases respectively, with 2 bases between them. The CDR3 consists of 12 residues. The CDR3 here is CASSFDTGELFF. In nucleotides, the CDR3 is TGTGCCAGCAGCTTTGACACCGGGGAGCTGTTTTTT.

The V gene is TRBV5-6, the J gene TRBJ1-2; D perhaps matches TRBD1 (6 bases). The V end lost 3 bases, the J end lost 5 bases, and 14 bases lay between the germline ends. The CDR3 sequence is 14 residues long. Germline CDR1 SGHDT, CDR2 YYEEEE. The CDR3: CASSWGAGVYGYTF. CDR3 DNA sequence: TGTGCCAGCAGCTGGGGAGCAGGGGTTTATGGCTACACCTTC.

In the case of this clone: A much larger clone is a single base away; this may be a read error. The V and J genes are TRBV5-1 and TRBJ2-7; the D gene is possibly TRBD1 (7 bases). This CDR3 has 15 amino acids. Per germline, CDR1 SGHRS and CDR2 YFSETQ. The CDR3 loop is CASSLAGGLFYEQCF. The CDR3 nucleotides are TGCGCCAGCAGCTTGGCAGGGGGACTTTTCTACGAGCAGTGCTTC.

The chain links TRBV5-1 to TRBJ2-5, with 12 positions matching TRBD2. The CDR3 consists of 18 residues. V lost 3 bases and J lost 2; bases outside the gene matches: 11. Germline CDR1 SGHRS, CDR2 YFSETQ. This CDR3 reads CASSWGLAGYGGQETQYF. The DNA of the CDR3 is TGCGCCAGCAGCTGGGGACTAGCGGGCTACGGGGGGCAAGAGACCCAGTACTTC.

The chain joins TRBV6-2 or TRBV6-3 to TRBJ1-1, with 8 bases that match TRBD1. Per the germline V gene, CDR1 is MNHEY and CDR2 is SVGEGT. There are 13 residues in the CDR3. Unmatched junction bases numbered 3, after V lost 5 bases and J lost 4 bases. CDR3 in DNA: TGTGCCAGCAGTGTTACAGGGGGCACTGAAGCTTTCTTT. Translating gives CASSVTGGTEAFF.

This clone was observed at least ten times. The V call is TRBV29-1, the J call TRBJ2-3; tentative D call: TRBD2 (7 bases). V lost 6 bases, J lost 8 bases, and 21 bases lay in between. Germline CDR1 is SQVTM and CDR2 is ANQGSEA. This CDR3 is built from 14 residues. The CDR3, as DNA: TGCAGCGTGTACCTCGGGGGGCCCGAGGCTACGCAGTATTTT. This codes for CSVYLGGPEATQYF.

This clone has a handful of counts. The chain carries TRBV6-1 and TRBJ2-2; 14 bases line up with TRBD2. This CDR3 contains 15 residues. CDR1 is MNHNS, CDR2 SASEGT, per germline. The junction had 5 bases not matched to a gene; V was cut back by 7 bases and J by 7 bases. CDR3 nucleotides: TGTGCCAGCACCGGACTAGCGGGGGGCATCGGGGAGCTGTTTTTT. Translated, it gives CASTGLAGGIGELFF.

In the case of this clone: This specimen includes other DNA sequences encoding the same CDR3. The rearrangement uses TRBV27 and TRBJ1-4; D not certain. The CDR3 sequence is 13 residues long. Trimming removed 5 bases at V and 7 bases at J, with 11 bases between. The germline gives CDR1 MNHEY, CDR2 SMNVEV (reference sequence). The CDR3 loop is CASSPFDGEKLFF. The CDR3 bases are TGTGCCAGCAGTCCCTTCGACGGTGAAAAACTGTTTTTT.

The DNA for the CDR3 is TGTGCCAGCAGCTTACAGGGGTTCGGCACTGAAGCTTTCTTT. Translated, it gives CASSLQGFGTEAFF. The rearrangement joins TRBV7-9 to TRBJ1-1; the D gene is possibly TRBD1 (6 bases). The CDR3 runs to 14 residues. V was shortened by 2 bases and J by 4 bases, with 11 bases between the two germline ends. Germline V CDR1 and CDR2: SEHNR, FQNEAQ (reference sequence). The full variable domain, completed using reference TRBV7-9 and TRBJ1-1, is DTGVSQNPRHKITKRGQNVTFRCDPISEHNRLYWYRQTLGQGPEFLTYFQNEAQLEKSRLLSDRFSAERPKGSFSTLEIQRTEQGDSAMYLCASSLQGFGTEAFFGQGTRLTVV.

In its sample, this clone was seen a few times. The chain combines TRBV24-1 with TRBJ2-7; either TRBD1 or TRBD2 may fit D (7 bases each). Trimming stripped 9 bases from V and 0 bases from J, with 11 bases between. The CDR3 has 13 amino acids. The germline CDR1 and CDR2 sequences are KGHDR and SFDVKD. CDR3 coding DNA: TGTGCCACCCGGGGGGACAGCTCCTACGAGCAGTACTTC. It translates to CATRGDSSYEQYF.

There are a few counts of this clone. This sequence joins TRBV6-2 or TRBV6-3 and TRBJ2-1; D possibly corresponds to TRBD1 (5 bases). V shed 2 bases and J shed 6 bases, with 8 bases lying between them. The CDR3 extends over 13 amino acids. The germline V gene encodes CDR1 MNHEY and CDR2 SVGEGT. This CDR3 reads CASSYTTANEQFF. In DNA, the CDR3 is TGTGCCAGCAGTTACACGACAGCCAATGAGCAGTTCTTC.

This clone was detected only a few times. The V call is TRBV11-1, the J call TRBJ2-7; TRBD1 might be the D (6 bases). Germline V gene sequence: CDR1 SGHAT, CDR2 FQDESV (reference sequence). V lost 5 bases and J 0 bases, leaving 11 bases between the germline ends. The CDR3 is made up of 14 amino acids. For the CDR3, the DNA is TGTGCCAGCAGCCCGGGACAAAGCTCCTACGAGCAGTACTTC. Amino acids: CASSPGQSSYEQYF.

The CDR3 DNA reads as TGCGCCAGCAGCTTGGGCGGGGGGACCCCCTACGAGCAGTACTTC. It specifies CASSLGGGTPYEQYF. V and J are TRBV5-1 and TRBJ2-7; 8 positions agree with TRBD2. CDR3 size: 15 residues. Germline V gene sequence: CDR1 SGHRS, CDR2 YFSETQ. V dropped 0 bases and J dropped 2; count of bases not matched to a gene: 4.

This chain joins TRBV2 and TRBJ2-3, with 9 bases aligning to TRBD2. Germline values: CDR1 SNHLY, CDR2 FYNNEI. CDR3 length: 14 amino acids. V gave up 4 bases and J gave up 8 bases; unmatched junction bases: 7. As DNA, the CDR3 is TGTGCCAGCAGTGGGGCGGGGGGGAGGGGTACGCAGTATTTT. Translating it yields CASSGAGGRGTQYF.

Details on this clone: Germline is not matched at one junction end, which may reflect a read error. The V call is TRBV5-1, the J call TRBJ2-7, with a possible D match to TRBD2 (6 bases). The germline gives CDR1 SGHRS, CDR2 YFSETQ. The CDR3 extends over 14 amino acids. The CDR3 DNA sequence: TGCGCCAGCAGCCCTCCTACTAGCAACTACGAGCAATACTTC. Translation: CASSPPTSNYEQYF.